These 25 T cell receptor beta chains came from one sample sequenced in a study of shared clonotypes between healthy human individuals. Only in-frame clones appear in the TCRdb table, and some are missing; sequencing was by immunoSEQ multiplex PCR. The sample has around 2.5 million clones; 93% are singletons. Sequenced sample: naive CD4+ T cells from PBMCs. Subset of the sample: CD45RA+ positively selected. The receptors were gathered from a young man in good health. Some clones in this sample may be carry-over from other donors' samples.

This clone has more than one count but fewer than ten. The chain has TRBV10-3 and TRBJ1-1; no reliable D call. The germline V gene encodes CDR1 ENHRY and CDR2 SYGVKD. The CDR3 spans 10 residues. Trimming took 10 bases from V and 7 from J, leaving 10 bases between them. The CDR3 nucleotides read TGTGCCAGCCTCCCGAGTGAAGCTTTCTTT. This sequence encodes CASLPSEAFF.

The chain uses TRBV6-5 and TRBJ1-3; no clear D gene. This CDR3 has 13 residues. Trimming pared 7 bases from V and 2 bases from J, leaving 9 bases between. CDR1 and CDR2 (germline): MNHEY, SVGAGI. The CDR3 reads CASIPSAGNTIYF. The CDR3 bases are TGTGCCAGCATTCCCTCGGCTGGAAACACCATATATTTT.

This clone was counted a single time. This rearrangement joins TRBV9 to TRBJ2-1, with D hard to call. CDR3 length: 14 residues. The V end was cut by 0 bases, the J end by 3 bases, with 7 bases between. Germline values: CDR1 SGDLS, CDR2 YYNGEE. The CDR3 DNA reads TGTGCCAGCAGCGTAGCACCGGTCTACAATGAGCAGTTCTTC. It translates to CASSVAPVYNEQFF.

The genes are TRBV10-3 and TRBJ1-4; D is undetermined. CDR3 length: 14 residues. Germline V CDR1 and CDR2: ENHRY, SYGVKD. Trimming took 4 bases from V and 0 from J, leaving 6 bases between them. The CDR3 sequence: CAISAYTTNEKLFF. The CDR3, as DNA: TGTGCCATCAGTGCCTATACAACTAATGAAAAACTGTTTTTT.

This chain links TRBV28 with TRBJ2-5; 9 bases are a match to TRBD1. V gave up 5 bases and J gave up 6 bases; unmatched junction bases: 7. From germline, CDR1 is MDHEN and CDR2 SYDVKM. The CDR3 is made up of 14 amino acids. In DNA form, the CDR3 reads TGTGCCAGCAGTCCATCGGGACAGGGCCAGACCCAGTACTTC. Translation: CASSPSGQGQTQYF.

The V call is TRBV7-8, the J call TRBJ1-1; a weak D match, TRBD1 (5 bases). This CDR3 region has 17 residues. The germline V gene encodes CDR1 SGHVS and CDR2 FQNEAQ. Trimming took off 5 bases at V and 0 bases at J, with 19 bases between the two ends. As DNA, the CDR3 is TGTGCCAGCAGCGAAGGGGCAGCCCCACTAATGAACACTGAAGCTTTCTTT. Protein sequence: CASSEGAAPLMNTEAFF.

About this clone itself: Other DNA variants within this sample encode the same CDR3. This chain uses TRBV18 with TRBJ2-3, with D unclear. The CDR3 length is 14 residues. Per the germline V gene, CDR1 is KGHSH and CDR2 is LQKENI. V lost 1 base and J lost 2, with 7 bases in between. CDR3 protein: CASSPLESTDTQYF. CDR3 nucleotides: TGTGCCAGCTCACCACTAGAATCCACAGATACGCAGTATTTT.

The rearrangement joins TRBV7-2 to TRBJ2-1; D is ambiguous. The CDR3 has 14 amino acids. The germline CDR1 and CDR2 sequences are SGHTA and FQGNSA. Trimming removed 5 bases from V and 8 bases from J, with 16 bases in between. CDR3 sequence reads: CASSKGRVVYEQFF. CDR3 nucleotides: TGTGCCAGCAGCAAAGGTCGGGTCGTGTATGAGCAGTTCTTC.

This clone appeared once. This chain uses TRBV6-5 with TRBJ1-1; D unresolved. V gave up 6 bases and J gave up 0 bases, with 5 bases separating them. There are 12 residues in the CDR3. The germline CDR1 and CDR2 sequences are MNHEY and SVGAGI. For the CDR3, the DNA is TGTGCCAGCAGAGAGGTGAACACTGAAGCTTTCTTT. This translates into CASREVNTEAFF.

The gene calls are TRBV6-8 and TRBJ2-5; 11 bases align to TRBD1. After removal of 5 bases from V and 5 bases from J, the junction contained 7 bases not matched to a gene. Germline V gene data show CDR1 as MNHGY and CDR2 as SAAAGT. CDR3 length equals 15 residues. The CDR3 loop reads CASSLPGTGGETQYF. The CDR3 region has the DNA TGTGCCAGCAGTCTACCTGGGACAGGGGGGGAGACCCAGTACTTC.

V usage is TRBV10-3 and J usage is TRBJ1-4, with D hard to call. Deletions cut 2 bases from V and 8 bases from J, with 12 bases between. Germline CDR1 ENHRY, CDR2 SYGVKD. The CDR3 extends over 14 amino acids. The CDR3 protein is CAISESRQGEKLFF. As DNA, the CDR3 is TGTGCCATCAGTGAGAGTCGACAAGGGGAAAAACTGTTTTTT.

The chain combines TRBV19 with TRBJ2-6; D might be TRBD2 (6 bases). The germline V gene has CDR1 LNHDA and CDR2 SQIVND (reference sequence). The CDR3 has 16 amino acids. V was cut by 6 bases and J by 0 bases, with 12 bases left in between. CDR3 nucleotide sequence: TGTGCCAGTAGACCCGGGGGAGTCTCTGGGGCCAACGTCCTGACTTTC. Translated, it gives CASRPGGVSGANVLTF.

The chain carries TRBV5-6 and TRBJ2-1, with 9 nucleotides matching TRBD1. The CDR3 spans 16 residues. From germline, CDR1 is SGHDT and CDR2 YYEEEE. V lost 4 bases and J lost 4; bases outside the gene matches: 9. In nucleotides, the CDR3 is TGTGCCAGCAGCCCTAACCCGGGGACAGGGTACAATGAGCAGTTCTTC. This sequence encodes CASSPNPGTGYNEQFF.

This rearrangement joins TRBV28 to TRBJ1-1; 11 bases line up with TRBD1. Trimming at V came to 8 bases and at J to 3 bases, leaving 17 bases not matched to a gene. Germline V gene sequence: CDR1 MDHEN, CDR2 SYDVKM. This CDR3 is built from 18 residues. CDR3 protein: CASHSLASWTGGDTEAFF. The DNA of the CDR3 is TGTGCCAGCCATTCCTTGGCATCCTGGACAGGGGGCGACACTGAAGCTTTCTTT.

The V call is TRBV6-6, the J call TRBJ1-1; 7 bases align to TRBD1. V dropped 3 bases and J dropped 3; count of bases not matched to a gene: 4. The CDR3 covers 14 residues. From germline, CDR1 is MNHNY and CDR2 SVGAGI (reference sequence). CDR3 sequence: CASSYTGVDTEAFF. The CDR3 DNA follows: TGTGCCAGCAGTTATACAGGGGTTGACACTGAAGCTTTCTTT.

The rearrangement joins TRBV5-1 to TRBJ2-5; 12 bases are a match to TRBD1. V shed 7 bases and J 9 bases; nucleotides not matched to a gene: 13. Germline assignment: CDR1 SGHRS and CDR2 YFSETQ. The CDR3 has 15 residues. The CDR3 nucleotides read TGCGCCAGCGACTCCGGGACAGGGGGCCCCGAGCCCCAGTACTTC. Residues: CASDSGTGGPEPQYF. The whole variable domain, filled in from reference TRBV5-1 and TRBJ2-5, reads KAGVTQTPRYLIKTRGQQVTLSCSPISGHRSVSWYQQTPGQGLQFLFEYFSETQRNKGNFPGRFSGRQFSNSRSEMNVSTLELGDSALYLCASDSGTGGPEPQYFGPGTRLLVL.

The chain combines TRBV5-4 with TRBJ1-1; D is undetermined. CDR3 size: 14 residues. Trimming took off 4 bases at V and 11 bases at J, with 21 bases between the two ends. Germline values: CDR1 SGHNT, CDR2 YYREEE (reference sequence). The CDR3 loop is CASSQDLRRGSAFF. The CDR3 bases are TGTGCCAGCAGCCAAGATCTGCGTCGAGGGAGCGCTTTCTTT.

The chain joins TRBV7-9 to TRBJ2-7; 8 nucleotides line up with TRBD2. This CDR3 region has 14 residues. CDR1 and CDR2 (germline): SEHNR, FQNEAQ (reference sequence). The J segment lost 0 bases and the V segment lost 5 bases, leaving 3 bases of the junction unmatched. The CDR3 here is CASSREGSSYEQYF. The CDR3 DNA reads as TGTGCCAGCAGCCGGGAGGGGAGCTCCTACGAGCAGTACTTC.

The DNA for the CDR3 is TGTGCCAGCAGTTACAGGGGGCGGATAGATACGCAGTATTTT. It specifies CASSYRGRIDTQYF. This rearrangement joins TRBV6-5 to TRBJ2-3, with 7 bases matching TRBD1. Germline V gives CDR1 MNHEY, CDR2 SVGAGI. The length of the CDR3 is 14 residues. Losses at the gene ends were 2 bases for V and 5 bases for J; bases not matched to a gene: 4.

CDR3 nucleotide sequence: TGCAGCGTTGTGGTCTGGGGGAGTGACAATGAGCAGTTCTTC. It is translated as CSVVVWGSDNEQFF. The genes are TRBV29-1 and TRBJ2-1; either TRBD1 or TRBD2 may supply D (5 bases each). The CDR3 runs 14 residues. Trimming pared 4 bases from V and 5 bases from J, leaving 15 bases between. Per germline, CDR1 SQVTM and CDR2 ANQGSEA.

Note on this clone: Additional DNA sequences in this sample encode the identical CDR3. V usage is TRBV6-5 and J usage is TRBJ2-1, with 7 nucleotides matching TRBD2. The germline CDR1 and CDR2 sequences are MNHEY and SVGAGI. V lost 6 bases, J lost 7 bases, and 9 bases stayed unmatched. The CDR3 is 14 amino acids. CDR3 DNA sequence: TGTGCCAGCAGCTCGCTAGGGAGGGGTAATGAGCAGTTCTTC. This codes for CASSSLGRGNEQFF.

The chain couples TRBV28 to TRBJ2-7; 7 bases line up with TRBD2. The J segment lost 2 bases and the V segment lost 5 bases, leaving 9 bases of the junction unmatched. CDR3 length: 15 residues. Germline V lookup: CDR1 MDHEN, CDR2 SYDVKM. CDR3 region: CASSPRSSGAYEQYF. The CDR3 nucleotides read TGTGCCAGCAGTCCAAGGTCTAGCGGAGCCTACGAGCAGTACTTC. The variable domain in full, completed from reference TRBV28 and TRBJ2-7, reads DVKVTQSSRYLVKRTGEKVFLECVQDMDHENMFWYRQDPGLGLRLIYFSYDVKMKEKGDIPEGYSVSREKKERFSLILESASTNQTSMYLCASSPRSSGAYEQYFGPGTRLTVT.

J is TRBJ2-1 and V is TRBV18; tentative D call: TRBD2 (6 bases). V lost 3 bases and J lost 6, with 9 bases in between. Germline CDR1 KGHSH, CDR2 LQKENI. The CDR3 is made up of 13 amino acids. The CDR3 region is CASSPGGSNEQFF. CDR3 DNA: TGTGCCAGCTCACCGGGGGGAAGCAATGAGCAGTTCTTC.

This chain uses TRBV7-2 with TRBJ2-7; D perhaps matches TRBD2 (5 bases). Germline-derived CDR1 and CDR2 are SGHTA and FQGNSA. V lost 3 bases, J lost 2 bases, and 11 bases lay in between. There are 14 residues in the CDR3. The CDR3 spells CASSFPGFPYEQYF. DNA of the CDR3: TGTGCCAGCAGCTTTCCGGGATTCCCCTACGAGCAGTACTTC.

The gene calls are TRBV5-4 and TRBJ2-7, with 9 bases fitting TRBD1. V gave up 2 bases and J gave up 6 bases; unmatched junction bases: 6. Germline V lookup: CDR1 SGHNT, CDR2 YYREEE (reference sequence). The CDR3 totals 14 residues. The CDR3 coding sequence is TGTGCCAGCAGCTTACTGACAGGGGGAGGCGAGCAGTACTTC. It encodes CASSLLTGGGEQYF.